Presented here are 3 T cell receptor beta chains from one specimen sequenced in a study of T cell changes during pregnancy in multiple sclerosis. Libraries were prepared by immunoSEQ multiplex PCR; TCRdb keeps only in-frame clonotypes and omits some of them. This sample has approximately 61,000 clones, with roughly nine tenths found just once. Sequencing was performed on peripheral blood, taken in the first trimester of pregnancy. The receptors were gathered from a female donor in good health, enrolled as a control in a pregnancy study.

This chain joins TRBV10-3 and TRBJ2-1, with 7 bases aligning to TRBD2. Germline CDR1 is ENHRY and CDR2 is SYGVKD. The ends lost 3 bases at V and 6 bases at J; junction bases unmatched: 11. This CDR3 is 16 amino acids long. The chain's CDR3 is CAISEGAGAGRNEQFF. For the CDR3, the DNA is TGTGCCATCAGTGAAGGCGCGGGAGCCGGCCGCAATGAGCAGTTCTTC.

V and J are TRBV19 and TRBJ1-5; D not certain. The ends were cut back, 1 base at V and 4 bases at J, with 11 bases in the middle. CDR1 and CDR2 (germline): LNHDA, SQIVND (reference sequence). The CDR3 is 15 amino acids. CDR3 sequence: CASSIGRTTNQPQHF. The CDR3 DNA reads TGTGCCAGTAGTATAGGGAGGACCACTAATCAGCCCCAGCATTTT.

A few counts support this clone. The CDR3 region is CASSSLAVSSYEQYF. CDR3 bases: TGTGCCAGCAGCTCCCTAGCGGTAAGCTCCTACGAGCAGTACTTC. The chain carries TRBV7-8 and TRBJ2-7; 7 bases are a match to TRBD2. Germline CDR1 SGHVS, CDR2 FQNEAQ. Unmatched junction bases numbered 6, after V lost 4 bases and J lost 0 bases. The CDR3 contains 15 residues.